The sequence of this T cell receptor beta chain was determined in a study of shared clonotypes between healthy human individuals. In the study overall: Aged 18 to 49, the donors were a couple of women and a few men.

The germline V gene has CDR1 GTSNPN and CDR2 SVGIG (reference sequence). The CDR3 runs 11 residues. Trimming removed 5 bases from V and 6 bases from J, with 9 bases in between. Original handling: As immunoSEQ supplied junction-only sequences (without quality scores), filtering differed. Here immunoSEQ multiplex PCR was the method, and the copy in TCRdb shows in-frame clones only, minus some. The DNA gave D and trimming, while V, J and clone size come from that table. The sample yields over a million clones, approximately 80% seen once. Source material: memory CD4+ T cells from PBMCs. The subset is: CD45RA-negative fraction. The rearrangement links TRBV30 to TRBJ2-3; D gene uncertain. The receptor was derived from a man aged 18 to 30 in good health. Some clones in this sample may be carry-over from other donors' samples. The CDR3, as DNA: TGTGCCTGGGGCCTAGTTGATACGCAGTATTTT. Amino acid sequence: CAWGLVDTQYF. Based on the CDR3 plus reference TRBV30 and TRBJ2-3, the full variable domain is SQTIHQWPATLVQPVGSPLSLECTVEGTSNPNLYWYRQAAGRGLQLLFYSVGIGQISSEVPQNLSASRPQDRQFILSSKKLLLSDSGFYLCAWGLVDTQYFGPGTRLTVL.